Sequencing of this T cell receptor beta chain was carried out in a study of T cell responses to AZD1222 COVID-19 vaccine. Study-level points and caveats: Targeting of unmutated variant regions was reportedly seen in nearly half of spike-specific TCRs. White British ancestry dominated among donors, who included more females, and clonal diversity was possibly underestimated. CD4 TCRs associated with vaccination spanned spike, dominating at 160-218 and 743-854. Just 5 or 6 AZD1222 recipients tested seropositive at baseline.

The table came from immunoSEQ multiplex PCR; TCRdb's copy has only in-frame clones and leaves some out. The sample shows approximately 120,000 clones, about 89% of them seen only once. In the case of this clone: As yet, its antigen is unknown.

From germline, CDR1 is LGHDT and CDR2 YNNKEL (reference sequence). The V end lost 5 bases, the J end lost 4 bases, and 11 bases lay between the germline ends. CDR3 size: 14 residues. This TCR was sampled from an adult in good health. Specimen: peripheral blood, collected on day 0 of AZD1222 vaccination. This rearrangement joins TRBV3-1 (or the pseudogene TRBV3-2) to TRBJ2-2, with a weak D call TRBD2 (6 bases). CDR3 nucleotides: TGTGCCAGCAGCGACGCGGGAATCACCGGGGAGCTGTTTTTT. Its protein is CASSDAGITGELFF.